This T cell receptor beta chain was recovered during a study of blood T cell repertoires in COVID-19. Profiling relied on immunoSEQ multiplex PCR, and the TCRdb table lists in-frame clones only, not all of them. In the table there are 95,000 to 150,000 clones, around 88% of which are singletons. CDR1 is MNHEY, CDR2 SVGEGT, per germline. The CDR3 totals 12 residues. Trimming shortened V by 6 bases and J by 6 bases, and 11 bases separated the two germline ends. The sequence was collected from a man at least 80 years old with active or convalescent COVID-19. The material sequenced was peripheral blood. The chain carries TRBV6-2 or TRBV6-3 and TRBJ1-2; the D gene is possibly TRBD1 (6 bases). The CDR3 nucleotides read TGTGCCAGCAGCCACAGGGAAGATGGCTACACCTTC. Translating gives CASSHREDGYTF.